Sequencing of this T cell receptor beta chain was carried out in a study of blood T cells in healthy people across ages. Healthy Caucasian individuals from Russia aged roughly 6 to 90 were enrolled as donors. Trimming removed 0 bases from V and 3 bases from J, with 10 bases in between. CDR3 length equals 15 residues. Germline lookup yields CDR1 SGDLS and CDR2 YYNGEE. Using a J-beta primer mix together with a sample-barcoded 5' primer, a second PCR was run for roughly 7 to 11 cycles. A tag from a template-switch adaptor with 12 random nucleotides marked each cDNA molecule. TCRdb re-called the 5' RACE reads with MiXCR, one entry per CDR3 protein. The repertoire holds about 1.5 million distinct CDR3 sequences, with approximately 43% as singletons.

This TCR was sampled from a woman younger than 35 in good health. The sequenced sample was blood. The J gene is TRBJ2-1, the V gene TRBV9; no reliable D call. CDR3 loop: CASSVAGHLYNEQFF. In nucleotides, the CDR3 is TGTGCCAGCAGCGTAGCGGGCCACCTCTACAATGAGCAGTTCTTC.